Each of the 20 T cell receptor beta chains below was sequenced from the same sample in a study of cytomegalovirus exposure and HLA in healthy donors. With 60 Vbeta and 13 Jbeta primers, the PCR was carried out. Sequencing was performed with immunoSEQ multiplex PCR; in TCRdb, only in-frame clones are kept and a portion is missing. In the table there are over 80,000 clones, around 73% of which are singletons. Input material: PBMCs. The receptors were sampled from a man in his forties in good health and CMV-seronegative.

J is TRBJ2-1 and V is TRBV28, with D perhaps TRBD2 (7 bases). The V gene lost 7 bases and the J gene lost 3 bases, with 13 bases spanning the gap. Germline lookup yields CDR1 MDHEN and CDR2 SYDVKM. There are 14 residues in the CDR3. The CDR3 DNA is TGTGCCAGCATCAAAGGGGGGGACTACAATGAGCAGTTCTTC. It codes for CASIKGGDYNEQFF.

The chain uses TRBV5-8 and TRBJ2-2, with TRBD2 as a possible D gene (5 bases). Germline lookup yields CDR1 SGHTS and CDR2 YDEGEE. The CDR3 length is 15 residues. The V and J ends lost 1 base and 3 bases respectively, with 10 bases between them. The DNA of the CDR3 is TGTGCCAGCAGCTTGCTCGGAGGCGACACCGGGGAGCTGTTTTTT. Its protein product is CASSLLGGDTGELFF. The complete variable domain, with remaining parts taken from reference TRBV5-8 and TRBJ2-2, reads EAGVTQSPTHLIKTRGQQATLRCSPISGHTSVYWYQQALGLGLQFLLWYDEGEERNRGNFPPRFSGRQFPNYSSELNVNALELEDSALYLCASSLLGGDTGELFFGEGSRLTVL.

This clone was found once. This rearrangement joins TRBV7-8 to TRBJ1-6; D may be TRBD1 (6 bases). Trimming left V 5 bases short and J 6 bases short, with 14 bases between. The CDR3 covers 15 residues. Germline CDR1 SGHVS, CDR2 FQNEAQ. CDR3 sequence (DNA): TGTGCCAGCAGCACCCGGGGCAGGGGTAATTCACCCCTCCACTTT. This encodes CASSTRGRGNSPLHF. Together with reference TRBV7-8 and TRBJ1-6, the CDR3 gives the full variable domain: GAGVSQSPRYKVAKRGQDVALRCDPISGHVSLFWYQQALGQGPEFLTYFQNEAQLDKSGLPSDRFFAERPEGSVSTLKIQRTQQEDSAVYLCASSTRGRGNSPLHFGNGTRLTVT.

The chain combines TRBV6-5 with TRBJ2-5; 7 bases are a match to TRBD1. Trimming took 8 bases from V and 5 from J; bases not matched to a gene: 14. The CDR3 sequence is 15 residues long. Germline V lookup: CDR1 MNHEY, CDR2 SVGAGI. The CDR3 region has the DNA TGTGCCAGCCGATGGAAAGGGACAGATGAGGAGACCCAGTACTTC. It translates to CASRWKGTDEETQYF.

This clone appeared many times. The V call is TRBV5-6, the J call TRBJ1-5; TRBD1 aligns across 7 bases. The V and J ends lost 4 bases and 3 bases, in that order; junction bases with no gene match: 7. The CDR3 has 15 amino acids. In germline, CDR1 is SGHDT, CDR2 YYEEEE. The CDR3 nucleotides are TGTGCCAGCAGCCCAAGGGACAGTGTCAATCAGCCCCAGCATTTT. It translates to CASSPRDSVNQPQHF.

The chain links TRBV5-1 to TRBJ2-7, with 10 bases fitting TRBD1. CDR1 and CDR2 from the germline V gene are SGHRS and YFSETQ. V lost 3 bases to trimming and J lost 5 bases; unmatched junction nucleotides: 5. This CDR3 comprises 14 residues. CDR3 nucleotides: TGCGCCAGCAGCTGGGGACAGGGGACCAACGAGCAGTACTTC. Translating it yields CASSWGQGTNEQYF.

CDR3 protein: CASSSLTGWVTYEQYF. The CDR3 coding sequence is TGTGCCAGCAGTTCCTTGACAGGGTGGGTCACCTACGAGCAGTACTTC. This rearrangement joins TRBV6-5 to TRBJ2-7; 7 bases agree with TRBD1. The V gene end was trimmed by 4 bases and the J gene end by 2 bases; junction bases not matched to a gene: 11. This CDR3 spans 16 amino acids. CDR1 MNHEY and CDR2 SVGAGI come from the germline V gene.

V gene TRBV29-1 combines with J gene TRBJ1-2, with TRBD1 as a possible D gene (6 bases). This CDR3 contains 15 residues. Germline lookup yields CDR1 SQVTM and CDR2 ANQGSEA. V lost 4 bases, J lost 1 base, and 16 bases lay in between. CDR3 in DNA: TGCAGCGTTGGTAAAGGGTCAGGGGTTAACTATGGCTACACCTTC. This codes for CSVGKGSGVNYGYTF.

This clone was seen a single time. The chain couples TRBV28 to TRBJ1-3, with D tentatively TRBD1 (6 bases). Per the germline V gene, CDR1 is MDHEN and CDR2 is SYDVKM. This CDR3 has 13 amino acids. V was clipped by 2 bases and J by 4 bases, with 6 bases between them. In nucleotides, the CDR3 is TGTGCCAGCAGTTTAACAGGGGGAAACACCATATATTTT. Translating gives CASSLTGGNTIYF.

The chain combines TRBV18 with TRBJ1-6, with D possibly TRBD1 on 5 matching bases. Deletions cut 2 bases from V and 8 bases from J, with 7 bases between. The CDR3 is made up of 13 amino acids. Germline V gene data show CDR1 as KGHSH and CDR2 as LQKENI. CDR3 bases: TGTGCCAGCTCACCAGGAGGGGATTCACCCCTCCACTTT. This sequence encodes CASSPGGDSPLHF.

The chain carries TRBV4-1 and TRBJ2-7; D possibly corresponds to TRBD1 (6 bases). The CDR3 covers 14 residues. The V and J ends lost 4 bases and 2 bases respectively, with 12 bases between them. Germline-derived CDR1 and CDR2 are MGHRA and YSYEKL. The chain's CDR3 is CASSLIDRTYEQYF. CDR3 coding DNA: TGCGCCAGCAGCCTTATAGACAGGACCTACGAGCAGTACTTC.

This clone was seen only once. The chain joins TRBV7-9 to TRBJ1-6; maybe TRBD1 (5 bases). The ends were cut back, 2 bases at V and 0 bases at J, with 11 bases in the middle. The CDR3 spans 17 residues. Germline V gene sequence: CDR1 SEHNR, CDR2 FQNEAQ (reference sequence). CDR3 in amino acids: CASSLSRGSSYNSPLHF. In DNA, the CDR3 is TGTGCCAGCAGCTTATCCCGGGGGAGCTCCTATAATTCACCCCTCCACTTT.

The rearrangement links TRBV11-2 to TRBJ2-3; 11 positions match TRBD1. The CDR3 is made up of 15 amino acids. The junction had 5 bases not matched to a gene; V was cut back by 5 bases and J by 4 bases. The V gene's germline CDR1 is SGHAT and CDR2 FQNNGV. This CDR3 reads CASSRTGGGADTQYF. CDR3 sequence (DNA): TGTGCCAGCAGCAGGACAGGGGGCGGGGCAGATACGCAGTATTTT.

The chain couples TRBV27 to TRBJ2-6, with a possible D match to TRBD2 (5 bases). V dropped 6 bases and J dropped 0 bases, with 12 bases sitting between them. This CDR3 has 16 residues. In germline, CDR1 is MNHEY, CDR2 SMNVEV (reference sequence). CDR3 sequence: CASSLSRVSGANVLTF. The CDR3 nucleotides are TGTGCCAGCAGCTTGTCGAGGGTCTCTGGGGCCAACGTCCTGACTTTC.

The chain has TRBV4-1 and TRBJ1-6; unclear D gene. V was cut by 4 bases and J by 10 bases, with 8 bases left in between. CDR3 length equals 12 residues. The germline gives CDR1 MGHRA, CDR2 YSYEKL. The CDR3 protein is CASSPSGSPLHF. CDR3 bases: TGCGCCAGCAGCCCGTCGGGGTCACCCCTCCACTTT.

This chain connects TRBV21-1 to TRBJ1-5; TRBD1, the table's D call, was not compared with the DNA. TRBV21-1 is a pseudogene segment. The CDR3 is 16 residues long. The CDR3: CASSNSRQGVNQPQHF. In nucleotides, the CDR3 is TGTGCCAGCAGCAATAGCCGACAGGGGGTCAATCAGCCCCAGCATTTT.

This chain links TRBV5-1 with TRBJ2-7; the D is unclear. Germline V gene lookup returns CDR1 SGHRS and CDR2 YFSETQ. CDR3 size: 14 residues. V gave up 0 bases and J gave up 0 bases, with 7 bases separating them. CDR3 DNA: TGCGCCAGCAGCTTGGCCCACAGCTCCTACGAGCAGTACTTC. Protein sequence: CASSLAHSSYEQYF.

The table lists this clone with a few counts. The CDR3 loop reads CASSSDRGTDTQYF. Written as DNA, the CDR3 is TGTGCCAGCAGTTCGGACAGGGGCACAGATACGCAGTATTTT. The V call is TRBV6-5, the J call TRBJ2-3; TRBD1 aligns across 8 bases. J lost 1 base, V lost 4 bases, and 1 base had no gene match. The CDR3 consists of 14 residues. Germline CDR1 and CDR2: MNHEY and SVGAGI.

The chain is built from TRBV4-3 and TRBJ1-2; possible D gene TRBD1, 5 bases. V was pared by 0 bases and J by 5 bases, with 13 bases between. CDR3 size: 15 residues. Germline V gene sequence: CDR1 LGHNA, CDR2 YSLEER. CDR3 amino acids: CASSQEWRQLYGYTF. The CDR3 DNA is TGCGCCAGCAGCCAAGAATGGAGACAGTTATATGGCTACACCTTC.

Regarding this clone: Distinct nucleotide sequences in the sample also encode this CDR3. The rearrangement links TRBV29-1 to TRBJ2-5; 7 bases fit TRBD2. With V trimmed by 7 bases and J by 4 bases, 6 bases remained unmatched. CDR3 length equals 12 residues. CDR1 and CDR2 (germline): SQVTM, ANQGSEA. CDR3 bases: TGCAGCGCTCGGGGCGGGGGAGAGACCCAGTACTTC. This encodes CSARGGGETQYF.